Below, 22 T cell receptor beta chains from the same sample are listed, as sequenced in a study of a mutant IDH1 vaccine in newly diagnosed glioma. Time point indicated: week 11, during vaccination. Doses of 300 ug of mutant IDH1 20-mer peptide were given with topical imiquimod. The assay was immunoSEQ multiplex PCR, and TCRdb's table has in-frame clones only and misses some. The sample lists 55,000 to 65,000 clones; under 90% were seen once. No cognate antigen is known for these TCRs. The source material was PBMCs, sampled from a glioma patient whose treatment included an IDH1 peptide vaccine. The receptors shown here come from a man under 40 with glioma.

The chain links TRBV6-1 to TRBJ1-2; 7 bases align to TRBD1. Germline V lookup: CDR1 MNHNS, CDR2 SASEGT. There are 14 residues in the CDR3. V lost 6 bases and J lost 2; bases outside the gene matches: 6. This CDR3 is CASRETGINYGYTF. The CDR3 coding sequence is TGTGCCAGCAGAGAGACAGGGATCAACTATGGCTACACCTTC.

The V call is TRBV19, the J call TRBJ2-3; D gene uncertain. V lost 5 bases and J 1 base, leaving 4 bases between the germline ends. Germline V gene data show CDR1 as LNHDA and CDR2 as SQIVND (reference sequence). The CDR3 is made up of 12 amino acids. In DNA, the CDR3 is TGTGCCAGTAGTGTCGGCACAGATACGCAGTATTTT. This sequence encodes CASSVGTDTQYF. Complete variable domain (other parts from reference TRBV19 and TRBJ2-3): DGGITQSPKYLFRKEGQNVTLSCEQNLNHDAMYWYRQDPGQGLRLIYYSQIVNDFQKGDIAEGYSVSREKKESFPLTVTSAQKNPTAFYLCASSVGTDTQYFGPGTRLTVL.

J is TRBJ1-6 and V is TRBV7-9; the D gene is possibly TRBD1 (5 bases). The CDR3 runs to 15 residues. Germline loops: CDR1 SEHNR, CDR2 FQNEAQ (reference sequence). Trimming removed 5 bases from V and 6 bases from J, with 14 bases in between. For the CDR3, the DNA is TGTGCCAGCAGCGCATCCAAGGGGATTAATTCACCCCTCCACTTT. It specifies CASSASKGINSPLHF.

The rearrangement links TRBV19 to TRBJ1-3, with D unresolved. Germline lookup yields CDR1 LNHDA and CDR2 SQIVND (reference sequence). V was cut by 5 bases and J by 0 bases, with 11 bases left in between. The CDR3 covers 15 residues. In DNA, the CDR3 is TGTGCCAGTAGTTTCCACTCACTCTCTGGAAACACCATATATTTT. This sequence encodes CASSFHSLSGNTIYF.

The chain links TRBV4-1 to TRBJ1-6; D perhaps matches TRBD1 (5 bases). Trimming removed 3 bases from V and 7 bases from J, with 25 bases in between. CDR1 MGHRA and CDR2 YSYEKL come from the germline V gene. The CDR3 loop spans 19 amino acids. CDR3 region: CASSHRILPTVEENSPLHF. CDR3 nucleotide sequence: TGCGCCAGCAGCCACCGGATACTCCCGACAGTAGAAGAAAATTCACCCCTCCACTTT.

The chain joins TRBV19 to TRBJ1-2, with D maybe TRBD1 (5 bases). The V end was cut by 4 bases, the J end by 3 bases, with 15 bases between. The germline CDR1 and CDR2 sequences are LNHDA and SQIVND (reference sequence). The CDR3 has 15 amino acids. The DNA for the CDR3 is TGTGCCAGTAGTAAGACCGACAGATTTTACTATGGCTACACCTTC. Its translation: CASSKTDRFYYGYTF.

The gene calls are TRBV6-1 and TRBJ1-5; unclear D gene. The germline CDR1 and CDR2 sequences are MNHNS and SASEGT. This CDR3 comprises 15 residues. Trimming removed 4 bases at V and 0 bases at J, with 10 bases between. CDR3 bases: TGTGCCAGCAGTGGGTTGAAAGCTAGCAATCAGCCCCAGCATTTT. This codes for CASSGLKASNQPQHF.

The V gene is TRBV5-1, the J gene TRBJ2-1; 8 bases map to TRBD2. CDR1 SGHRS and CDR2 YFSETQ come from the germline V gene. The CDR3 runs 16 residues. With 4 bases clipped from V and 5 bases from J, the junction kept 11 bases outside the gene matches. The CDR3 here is CASSRAAGAANNEQFF. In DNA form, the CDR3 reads TGCGCCAGCAGCCGAGCAGCGGGGGCGGCCAACAATGAGCAGTTCTTC.

CDR3 residues: CAWSAGGQLFATNEKLFF. The CDR3 coding sequence is TGTGCCTGGAGCGCAGGGGGCCAATTATTTGCAACTAATGAAAAACTGTTTTTT. This rearrangement joins TRBV30 to TRBJ1-4; 8 bases are shared with TRBD1. CDR3 length: 18 residues. The germline CDR1 and CDR2 sequences are GTSNPN and SVGIG (reference sequence). The junction had 12 bases not matched to a gene; V was cut back by 3 bases and J by 0 bases.

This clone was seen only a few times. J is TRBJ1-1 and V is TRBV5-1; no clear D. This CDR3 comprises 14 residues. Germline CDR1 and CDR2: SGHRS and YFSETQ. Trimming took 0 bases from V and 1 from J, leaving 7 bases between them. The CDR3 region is CASSLVPGNTEAFF. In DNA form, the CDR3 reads TGCGCCAGCAGCTTGGTTCCAGGGAACACTGAAGCTTTCTTT.

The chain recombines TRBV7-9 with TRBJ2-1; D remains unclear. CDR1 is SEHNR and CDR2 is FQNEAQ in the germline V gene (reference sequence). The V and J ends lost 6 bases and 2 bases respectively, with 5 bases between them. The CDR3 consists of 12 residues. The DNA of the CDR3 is TGTGCCAGCAGTGTTCCCTACAATGAGCAGTTCTTC. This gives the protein CASSVPYNEQFF.

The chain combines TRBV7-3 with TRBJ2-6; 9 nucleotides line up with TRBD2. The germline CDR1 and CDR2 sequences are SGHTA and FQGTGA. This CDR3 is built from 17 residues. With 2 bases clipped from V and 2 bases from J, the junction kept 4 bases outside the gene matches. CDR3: CASSLDLAGPGANVLTF. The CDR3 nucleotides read TGTGCCAGCAGCTTAGACCTAGCGGGGCCTGGGGCCAACGTCCTGACTTTC.

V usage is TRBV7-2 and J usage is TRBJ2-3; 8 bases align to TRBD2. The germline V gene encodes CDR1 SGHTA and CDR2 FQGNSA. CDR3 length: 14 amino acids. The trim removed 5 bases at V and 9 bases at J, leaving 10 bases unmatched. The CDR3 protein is CASSPRYSGVTQYF. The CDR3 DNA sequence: TGTGCCAGCAGCCCCCGGTATAGCGGGGTCACGCAGTATTTT.

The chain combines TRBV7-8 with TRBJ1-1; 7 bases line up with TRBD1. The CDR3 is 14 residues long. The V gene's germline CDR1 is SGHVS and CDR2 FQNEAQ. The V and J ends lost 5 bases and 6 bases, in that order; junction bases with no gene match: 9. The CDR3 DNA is TGTGCCAGCAGCCTAAGGACAGGAGGGTCTGAAGCTTTCTTT. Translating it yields CASSLRTGGSEAFF.

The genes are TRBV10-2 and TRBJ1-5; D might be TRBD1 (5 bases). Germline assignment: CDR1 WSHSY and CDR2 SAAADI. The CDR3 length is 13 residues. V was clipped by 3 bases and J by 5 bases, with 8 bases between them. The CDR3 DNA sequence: TGCGCCAGCAGTGAAGACAGCTATCAGCCCCAGCATTTT. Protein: CASSEDSYQPQHF.

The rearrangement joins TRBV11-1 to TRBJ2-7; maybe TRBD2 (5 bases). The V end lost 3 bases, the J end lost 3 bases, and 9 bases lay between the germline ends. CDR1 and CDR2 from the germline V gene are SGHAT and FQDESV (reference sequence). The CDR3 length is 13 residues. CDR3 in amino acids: CASSFQADYEQYF. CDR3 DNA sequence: TGTGCCAGCAGCTTTCAAGCGGACTACGAGCAGTACTTC.

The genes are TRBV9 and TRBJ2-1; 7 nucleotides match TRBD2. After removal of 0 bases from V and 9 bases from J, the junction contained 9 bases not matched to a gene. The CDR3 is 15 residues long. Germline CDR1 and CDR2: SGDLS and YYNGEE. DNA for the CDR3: TGTGCCAGCAGCGTAGGGGCTAGCGGCCTCGTTGAGCAGTTCTTC. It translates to CASSVGASGLVEQFF.

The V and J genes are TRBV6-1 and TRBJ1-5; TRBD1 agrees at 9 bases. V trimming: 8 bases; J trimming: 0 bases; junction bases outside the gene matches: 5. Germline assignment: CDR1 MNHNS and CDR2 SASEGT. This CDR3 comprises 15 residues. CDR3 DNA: TGTGCCAGCCGGGACAGGGTGGATAGCAATCAGCCCCAGCATTTT. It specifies CASRDRVDSNQPQHF.

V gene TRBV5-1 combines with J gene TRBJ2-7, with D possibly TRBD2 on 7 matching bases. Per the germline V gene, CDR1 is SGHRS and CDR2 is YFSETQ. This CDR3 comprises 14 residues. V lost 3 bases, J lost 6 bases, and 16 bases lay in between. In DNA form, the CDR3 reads TGCGCCAGCAGCTGGGGGGGGCGCCGGGGCGAGCAGTACTTC. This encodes CASSWGGRRGEQYF. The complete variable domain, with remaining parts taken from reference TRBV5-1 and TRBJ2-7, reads KAGVTQTPRYLIKTRGQQVTLSCSPISGHRSVSWYQQTPGQGLQFLFEYFSETQRNKGNFPGRFSGRQFSNSRSEMNVSTLELGDSALYLCASSWGGRRGEQYFGPGTRLTVT.

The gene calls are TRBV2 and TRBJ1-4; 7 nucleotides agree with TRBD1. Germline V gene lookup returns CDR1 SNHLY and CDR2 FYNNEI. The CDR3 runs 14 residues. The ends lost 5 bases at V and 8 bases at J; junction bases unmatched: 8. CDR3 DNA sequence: TGTGCCAGCAGTAAGATGACAGGGAAGGAAAAACTGTTTTTT. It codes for CASSKMTGKEKLFF.

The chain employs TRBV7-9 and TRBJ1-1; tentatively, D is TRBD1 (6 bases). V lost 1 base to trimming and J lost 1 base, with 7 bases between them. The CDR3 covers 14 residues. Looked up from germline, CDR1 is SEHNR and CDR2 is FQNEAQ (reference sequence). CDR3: CASSLETGNTEAFF. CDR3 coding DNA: TGTGCCAGCAGCTTAGAGACAGGGAACACTGAAGCTTTCTTT.

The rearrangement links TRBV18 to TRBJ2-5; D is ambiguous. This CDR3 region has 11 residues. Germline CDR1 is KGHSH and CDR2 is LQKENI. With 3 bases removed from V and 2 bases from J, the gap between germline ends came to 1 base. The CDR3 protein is CASSPQETQYF. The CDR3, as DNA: TGTGCCAGCTCACCGCAAGAGACCCAGTACTTC.